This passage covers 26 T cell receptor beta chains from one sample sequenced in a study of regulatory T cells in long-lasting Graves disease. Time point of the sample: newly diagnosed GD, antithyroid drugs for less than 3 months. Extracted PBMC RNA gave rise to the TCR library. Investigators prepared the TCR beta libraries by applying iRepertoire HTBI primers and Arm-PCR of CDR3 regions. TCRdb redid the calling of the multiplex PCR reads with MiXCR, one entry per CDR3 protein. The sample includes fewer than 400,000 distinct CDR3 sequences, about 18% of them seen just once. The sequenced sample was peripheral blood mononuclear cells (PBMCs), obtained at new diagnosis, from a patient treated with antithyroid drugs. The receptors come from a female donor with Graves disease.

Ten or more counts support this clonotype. CDR3 sequence: CASSERREGEQFF. The CDR3 nucleotides are TGTGCCAGCAGTGAACGGCGAGAGGGTGAGCAGTTCTTC. The rearrangement uses TRBV25-1 and TRBJ2-1; D might be TRBD2 (5 bases). V lost 2 bases to trimming and J lost 9 bases, with 11 bases between them. The CDR3 length is 13 residues. Germline loops: CDR1 MGHDK, CDR2 SYGVNS.

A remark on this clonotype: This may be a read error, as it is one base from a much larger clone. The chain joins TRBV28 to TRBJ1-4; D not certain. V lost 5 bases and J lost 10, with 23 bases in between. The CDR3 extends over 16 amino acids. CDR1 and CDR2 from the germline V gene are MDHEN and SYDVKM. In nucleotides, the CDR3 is TGTGCCAGCAGTGACGCTTCCGGGATGGTTAGTGGAAAACTGTTTTTT. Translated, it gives CASSDASGMVSGKLFF.

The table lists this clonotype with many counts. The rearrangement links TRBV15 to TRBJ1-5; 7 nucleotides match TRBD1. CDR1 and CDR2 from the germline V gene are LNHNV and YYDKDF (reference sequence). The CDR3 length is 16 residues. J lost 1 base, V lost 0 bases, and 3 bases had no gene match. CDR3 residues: CATSRDPGGSNQPQHF. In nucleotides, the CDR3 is TGTGCCACCAGCAGAGACCCAGGGGGGAGCAATCAGCCCCAGCATTTT. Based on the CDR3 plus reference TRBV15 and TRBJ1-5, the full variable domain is DAMVIQNPRYQVTQFGKPVTLSCSQTLNHNVMYWYQQKSSQAPKLLFHYYDKDFNNEADTPDNFQSRRPNTSFCFLDIRSPGLGDTAMYLCATSRDPGGSNQPQHFGDGTRLSIL.

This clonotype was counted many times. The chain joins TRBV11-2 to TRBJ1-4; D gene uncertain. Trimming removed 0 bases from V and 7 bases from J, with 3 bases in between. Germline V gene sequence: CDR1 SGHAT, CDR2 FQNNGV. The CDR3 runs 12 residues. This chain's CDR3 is CASSLESEKLFF. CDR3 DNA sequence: TGTGCCAGCAGCTTAGAATCTGAAAAACTGTTTTTT.

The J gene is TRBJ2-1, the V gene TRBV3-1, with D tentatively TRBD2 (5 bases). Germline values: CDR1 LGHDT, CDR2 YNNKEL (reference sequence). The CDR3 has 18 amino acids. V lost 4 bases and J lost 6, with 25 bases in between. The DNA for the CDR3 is TGTGCCAGCAGCCCAGAGGGTATGCTAGACATTGTCTCCAATGAGCAGTTCTTC. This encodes CASSPEGMLDIVSNEQFF.

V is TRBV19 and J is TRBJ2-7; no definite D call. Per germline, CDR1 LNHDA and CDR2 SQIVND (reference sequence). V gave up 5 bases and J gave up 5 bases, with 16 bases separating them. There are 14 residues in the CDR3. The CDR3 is CASSPPARHDEQYF. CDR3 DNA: TGTGCCAGTAGTCCTCCGGCTAGGCACGACGAGCAGTACTTC.

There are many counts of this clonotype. The CDR3 spells CASSIENGIAKNIQYF. Here the CDR3 DNA reads TGTGCCAGTAGTATCGAGAACGGGATAGCCAAAAACATTCAGTACTTC. The rearrangement uses TRBV19 and TRBJ2-4; TRBD2 might be the D (5 bases). V was trimmed by 3 bases and J by 0 bases, leaving 12 bases between them. CDR3 size: 16 residues. Germline CDR1 is LNHDA and CDR2 is SQIVND (reference sequence).

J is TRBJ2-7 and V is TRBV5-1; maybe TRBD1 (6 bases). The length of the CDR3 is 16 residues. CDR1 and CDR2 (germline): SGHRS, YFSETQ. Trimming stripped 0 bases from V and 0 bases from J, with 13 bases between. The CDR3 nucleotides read TGCGCCAGCAGCTTGGCCGGGACACAGAGCTCCTACGAGCAGTACTTC. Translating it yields CASSLAGTQSSYEQYF.

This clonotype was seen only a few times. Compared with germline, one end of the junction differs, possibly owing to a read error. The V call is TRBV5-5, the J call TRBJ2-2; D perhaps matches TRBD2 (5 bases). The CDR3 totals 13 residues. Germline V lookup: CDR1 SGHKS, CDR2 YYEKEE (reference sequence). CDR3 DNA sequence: TGTGCCAGCAGCTTGGATGTCACCGGGGAGCTGCTTTTT. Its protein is CASSLDVTGELLF.

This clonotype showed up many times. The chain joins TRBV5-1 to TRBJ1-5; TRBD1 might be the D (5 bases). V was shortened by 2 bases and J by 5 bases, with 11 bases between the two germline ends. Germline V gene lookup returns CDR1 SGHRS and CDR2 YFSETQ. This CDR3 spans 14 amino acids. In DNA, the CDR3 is TGCGCCAGCAGCTTTGATTGGGGGGATCAGCCCCAGCATTTT. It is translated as CASSFDWGDQPQHF. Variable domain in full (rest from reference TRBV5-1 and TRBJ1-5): KAGVTQTPRYLIKTRGQQVTLSCSPISGHRSVSWYQQTPGQGLQFLFEYFSETQRNKGNFPGRFSGRQFSNSRSEMNVSTLELGDSALYLCASSFDWGDQPQHFGDGTRLSIL.

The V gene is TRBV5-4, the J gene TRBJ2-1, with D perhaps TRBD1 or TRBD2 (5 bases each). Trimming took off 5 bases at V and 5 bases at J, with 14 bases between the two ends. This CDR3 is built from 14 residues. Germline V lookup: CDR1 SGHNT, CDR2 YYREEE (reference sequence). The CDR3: CASSIQGPHNEQFF. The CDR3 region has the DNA TGTGCCAGCAGTATCCAGGGACCCCACAATGAGCAGTTCTTC.

Here the CDR3 reads CASSVGDRVYEQYF. The CDR3 coding sequence is TGTGCCAGCAGCGTCGGGGACAGGGTCTACGAGCAGTACTTC. The chain employs TRBV9 and TRBJ2-7, with 9 bases aligning to TRBD1. The CDR3 is 14 amino acids. Losses at the gene ends were 2 bases for V and 3 bases for J; bases not matched to a gene: 3. Germline V gene sequence: CDR1 SGDLS, CDR2 YYNGEE.

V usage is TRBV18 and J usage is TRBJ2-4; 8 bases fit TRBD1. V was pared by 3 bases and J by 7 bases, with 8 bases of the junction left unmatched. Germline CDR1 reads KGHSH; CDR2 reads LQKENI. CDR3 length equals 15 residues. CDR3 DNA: TGTGCCAGCTCACCCCGGACAGGGCCAAACAACATTCAGTACTTC. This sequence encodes CASSPRTGPNNIQYF.

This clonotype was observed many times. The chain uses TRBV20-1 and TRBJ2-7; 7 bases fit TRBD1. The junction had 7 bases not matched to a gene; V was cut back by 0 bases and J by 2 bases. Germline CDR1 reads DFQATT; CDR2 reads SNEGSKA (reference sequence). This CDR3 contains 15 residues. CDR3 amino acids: CSARDQRQGPYEQYF. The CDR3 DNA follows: TGCAGTGCTAGAGACCAAAGACAGGGCCCCTACGAGCAGTACTTC.

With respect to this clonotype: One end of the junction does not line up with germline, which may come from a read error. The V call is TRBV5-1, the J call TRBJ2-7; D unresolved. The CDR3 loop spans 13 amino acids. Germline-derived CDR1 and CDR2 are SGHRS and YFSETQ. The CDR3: CARYTGTGYEQCF. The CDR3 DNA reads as TGCGCCAGGTATACTGGTACTGGGTACGAGCAGTGCTTC.

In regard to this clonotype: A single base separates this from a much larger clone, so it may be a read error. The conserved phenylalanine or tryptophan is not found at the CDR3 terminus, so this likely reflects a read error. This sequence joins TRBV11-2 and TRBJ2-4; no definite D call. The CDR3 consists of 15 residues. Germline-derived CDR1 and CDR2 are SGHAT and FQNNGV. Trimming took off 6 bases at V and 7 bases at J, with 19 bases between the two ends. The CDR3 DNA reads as TGTGCCAGCAGAGACCTCCATTCAGAAATGAACATTCAGTACTCC. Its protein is CASRDLHSEMNIQYS.

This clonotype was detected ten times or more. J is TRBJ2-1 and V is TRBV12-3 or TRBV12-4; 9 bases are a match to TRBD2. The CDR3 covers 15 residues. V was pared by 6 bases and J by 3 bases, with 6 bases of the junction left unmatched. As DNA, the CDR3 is TGTGCCAGCAGCCCCGGGACTAGCAGCTACAATGAGCAGTTCTTC. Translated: CASSPGTSSYNEQFF.

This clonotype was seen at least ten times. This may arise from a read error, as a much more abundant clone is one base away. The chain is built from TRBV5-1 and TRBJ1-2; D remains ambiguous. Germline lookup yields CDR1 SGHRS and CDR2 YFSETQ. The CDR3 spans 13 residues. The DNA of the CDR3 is TGCGCCAGCGCAGGAGCACCTAACTATGGCCACACCTTC. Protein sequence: CASAGAPNYGHTF.

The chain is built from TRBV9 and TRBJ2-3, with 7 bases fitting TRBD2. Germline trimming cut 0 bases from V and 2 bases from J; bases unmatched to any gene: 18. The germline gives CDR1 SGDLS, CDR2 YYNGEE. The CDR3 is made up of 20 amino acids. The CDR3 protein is CASSVEGGAGLVDATDTQYF. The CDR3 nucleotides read TGTGCCAGCAGCGTAGAGGGAGGGGCTGGACTGGTCGATGCCACAGATACGCAGTATTTT.

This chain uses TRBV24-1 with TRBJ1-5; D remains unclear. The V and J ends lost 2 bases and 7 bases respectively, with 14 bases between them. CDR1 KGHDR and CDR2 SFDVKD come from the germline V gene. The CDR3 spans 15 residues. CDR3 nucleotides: TGTGCCACCAGTGATTCTGAGAGGGAGGACCAGCCCCAGCATTTT. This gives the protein CATSDSEREDQPQHF.

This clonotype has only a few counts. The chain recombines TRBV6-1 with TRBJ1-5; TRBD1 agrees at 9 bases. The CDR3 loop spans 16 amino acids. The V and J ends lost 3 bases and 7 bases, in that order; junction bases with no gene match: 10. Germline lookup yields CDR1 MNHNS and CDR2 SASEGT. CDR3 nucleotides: TGTGCCAGCAGTGACTCCGACAGGGGGTCCGAACAGCCCCAGCATTTT. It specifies CASSDSDRGSEQPQHF.

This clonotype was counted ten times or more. In DNA, the CDR3 is TGTGCCAGCAGCTTAGACGGCCAGGGGGGACGGGAGACCCAGTACTTC. It yields the protein CASSLDGQGGRETQYF. The rearrangement joins TRBV7-9 to TRBJ2-5, with D possibly TRBD1 on 7 matching bases. V dropped 1 base and J dropped 5 bases, with 17 bases sitting between them. Germline V gene lookup returns CDR1 SEHNR and CDR2 FQNEAQ (reference sequence). The CDR3 runs to 16 residues.

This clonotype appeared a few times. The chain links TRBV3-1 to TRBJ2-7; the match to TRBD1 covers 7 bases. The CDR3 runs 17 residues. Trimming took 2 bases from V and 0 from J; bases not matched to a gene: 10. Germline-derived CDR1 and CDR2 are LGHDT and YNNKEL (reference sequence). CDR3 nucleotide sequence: TGTGCCAGCAGCCAACCCAGACAGGGACCAAGCTCCTACGAGCAGTACTTC. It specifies CASSQPRQGPSSYEQYF.

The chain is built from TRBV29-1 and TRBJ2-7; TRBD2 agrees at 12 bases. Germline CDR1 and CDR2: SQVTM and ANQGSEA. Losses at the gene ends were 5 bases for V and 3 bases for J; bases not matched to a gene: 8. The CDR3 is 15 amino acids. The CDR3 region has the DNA TGCAGCGTTCGGCTAGCGGGAGGGAAGAACTACGAGCAGTACTTC. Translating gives CSVRLAGGKNYEQYF.

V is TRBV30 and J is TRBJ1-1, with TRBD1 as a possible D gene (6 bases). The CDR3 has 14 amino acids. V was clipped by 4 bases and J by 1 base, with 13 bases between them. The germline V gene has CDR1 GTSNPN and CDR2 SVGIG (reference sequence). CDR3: CAWKGGRENTEAFF. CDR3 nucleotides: TGTGCCTGGAAAGGGGGACGTGAGAACACTGAAGCTTTCTTT.

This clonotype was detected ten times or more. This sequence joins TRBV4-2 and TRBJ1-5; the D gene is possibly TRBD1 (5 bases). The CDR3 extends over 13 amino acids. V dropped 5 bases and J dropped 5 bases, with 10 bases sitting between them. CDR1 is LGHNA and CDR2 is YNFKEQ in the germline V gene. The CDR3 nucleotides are TGTGCCAGCAGCGTCGGGGGAGATCAGCCCCAGCATTTT. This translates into CASSVGGDQPQHF.